This paragraph reports one TCR beta chain. These data originate in a study of cytomegalovirus exposure and HLA in healthy donors. PCR amplification relied on 60 Vbeta primers (plus 13 Jbeta primers). Using immunoSEQ multiplex PCR, the repertoire was profiled, and TCRdb retains in-frame clones only, with some absent. The sample lists roughly 120,000 clones, approximately 86% occurring once. The origin of this receptor is a man aged 40-49 years in good health and CMV-seronegative. Sequencing input: PBMCs.

Here the CDR3 reads CASSTSPAGYTF. CDR3 bases: TGTGCCAGCAGTACTTCACCCGCTGGCTACACCTTC. V is TRBV28 and J is TRBJ1-2; no clear D gene. Trimming removed 5 bases at V and 7 bases at J, with 11 bases between. There are 12 residues in the CDR3. CDR1 and CDR2 (germline): MDHEN, SYDVKM.